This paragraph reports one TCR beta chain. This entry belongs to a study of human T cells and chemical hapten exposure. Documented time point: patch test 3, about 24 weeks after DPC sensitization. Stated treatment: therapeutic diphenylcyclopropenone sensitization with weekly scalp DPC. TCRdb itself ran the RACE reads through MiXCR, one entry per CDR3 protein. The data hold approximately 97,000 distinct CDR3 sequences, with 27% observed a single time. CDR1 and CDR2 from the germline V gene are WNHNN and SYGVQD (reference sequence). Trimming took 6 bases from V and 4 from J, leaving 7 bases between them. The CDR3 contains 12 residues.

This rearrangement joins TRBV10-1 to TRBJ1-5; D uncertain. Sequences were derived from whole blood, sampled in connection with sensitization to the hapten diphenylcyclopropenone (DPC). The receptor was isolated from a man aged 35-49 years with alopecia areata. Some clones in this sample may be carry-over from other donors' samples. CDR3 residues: CASRDRNQPQHF. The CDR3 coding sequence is TGCGCCAGCAGGGACCGAAATCAGCCCCAGCATTTT.